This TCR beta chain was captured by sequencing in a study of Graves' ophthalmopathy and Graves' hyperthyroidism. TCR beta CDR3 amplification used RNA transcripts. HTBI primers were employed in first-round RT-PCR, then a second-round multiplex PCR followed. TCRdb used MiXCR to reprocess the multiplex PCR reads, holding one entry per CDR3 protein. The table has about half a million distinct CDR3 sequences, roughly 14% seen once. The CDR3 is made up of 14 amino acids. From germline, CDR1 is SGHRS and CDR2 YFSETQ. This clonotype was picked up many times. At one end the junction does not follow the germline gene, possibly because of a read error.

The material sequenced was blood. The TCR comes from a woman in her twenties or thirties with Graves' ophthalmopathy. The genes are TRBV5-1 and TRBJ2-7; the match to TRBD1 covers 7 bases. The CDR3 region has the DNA TGTGCCAGCAGCTTTACCGGGACAGCATACGAGCAGTACTTC. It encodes CASSFTGTAYEQYF. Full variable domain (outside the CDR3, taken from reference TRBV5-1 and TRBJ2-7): KAGVTQTPRYLIKTRGQQVTLSCSPISGHRSVSWYQQTPGQGLQFLFEYFSETQRNKGNFPGRFSGRQFSNSRSEMNVSTLELGDSALYLCASSFTGTAYEQYFGPGTRLTVT.